This T cell receptor beta chain was captured by sequencing in a study of shared clonotypes between healthy human individuals (dated by TCRdb to 2018 to 2021). About the full investigation: A couple of women and a few men aged 18 to 49 years were included in the cohort. For each donor, CD4 naive and CD4 memory were each run on three plates, CD8 naive on two plates, and CD8 memory on one plate. Each donor's leukapheresis produced roughly between about 0.85 and 10 billion PBMCs. To estimate repertoire size and how much clonotypes are shared between individuals, the study performed deep sequencing of blood TCR repertoires from about 5 healthy adults. To increase sequencing depth and limit assay-specific biases, TCR repertoire library preparation and sequencing were carried out by different laboratories using diverse techniques.

Healthy HIV-negative adults with no recently reported acute infections or vaccinations were included as donors. Every donor was a Caucasian adult residing in Nashville, Tennessee, USA. Magnetic negative selection was used to enrich CD4+ T cells, after which naive cells were positively selected on CD45RA and the negative fraction became the memory subset. Blood was collected by leukapheresis, and PBMCs were isolated by Ficoll-Histopaque density gradient centrifugation and then cryopreserved in liquid nitrogen vapor phase. Analytical flow cytometry was used to check the purity and quantity of every magnetically sorted T cell population. Each sorted fraction had its genomic DNA isolated and then quantified by UV absorbance on a Nanodrop 2000c. Study-wide findings and limitations: Only blood was sampled, and tissue TCR repertoires likely differ from those in blood. Compared with non-shared clonotypes, the clonotypes found in all four sorted-subset donors had higher generation probabilities. Pairwise subsampling indicated that sequencing depth was expected to affect the degree of clonotype sharing among donors. Even with the large sequencing depth, rarefaction of the sorted-subset datasets indicated that sequencing was incomplete. Naive subsets generally had larger estimated clonotype richness than memory subsets. Because the study included a small number of donors, the genetic and exposure-history diversity represented was limited. Across a few donors, about 5% of naive CD4, around 3.5% of naive CD8, approximately 2.5% of memory CD4, and 0.3% to 0.45% of memory CD8 clonotypes were shared.

V drops 0 bases and J drops 9 bases, leaving 8 bases in between. Reading the germline V gene (reference sequence) gives CDR1 SGHNT and CDR2 YYREEE. The CDR3 runs 12 amino acids, cysteine and phenylalanine included. The CDR3 DNA has 36 bases and is translated from base 1. On this clone: Its antigen is not yet known. No base-level quality is on record; no much larger clone is a single base apart.

Using the deep immunoSEQ assay, TCR CDR3 regions were amplified from genomic DNA by multiplex PCR. For each cell subset, the extracted genomic DNA was distributed evenly across all wells of several immunoSEQ 96-well plates, and each plate served as one replicate. For sorted subsets, approximately 210 ng genomic DNA, equal to 30,000 or so T cell genomes, was loaded into each replicate PCR. Purified libraries were measured with a Qubit 3.0 fluorometer, size-checked on a Bioanalyzer 2100, and measured again with the KAPA Library Quantification kit. Every immunoSEQ 96-well plate was sequenced on a dedicated single-read 150-cycle Illumina NextSeq 550 flow cell. On the study's bioinformatics: Because only junctional sequences without quality scores were contained in the immunoSEQ output, filtering matching that applied to full-length reads could not be performed. To assign V/J genes and CDR3, sequences were annotated against IMGT germline references using PyIR, a Python wrapper for IgBLAST v1.9. Any read was removed if the V/J assignment was weak (E-value above 1e-6), the CDR3 was missing, or the read contained stop codons, out-of-frame junctions, or ambiguous translated residues. V3J clonotypes were defined by identical inferred V gene, J gene, and CDR3 amino acid sequence. The percentage overlap between two repertoires was calculated by dividing the number of shared unique clonotypes by the size of the smaller repertoire. RTK rarefaction, the Chao1 estimator, and Recon v2.1 estimates of unobserved clonotypes were used to assess repertoire richness. Generation probabilities were computed with OLGA for all TCRbeta clonotypes obtained by the gDNA method from a few donors. This is the immuneACCESS table as TCRdb keeps it, with only in-frame sequences that have V and J called. A part of the clones is gone; compared with another copy, unresolved V genes explain less than half, and the rest is unexplained. The V and J calls and the clone size are those of that table, but D and trimming were determined from the DNA. The sample data list over a million clones, and roughly 98.5% of these were observed just once. The top ten constitute roughly 0.35% of the sample.

Sequencing was performed on naive CD4+ T cells sorted from blood. The sample's cell subset or site, from its label and the paper: CD45RA+ positively selected. The TCR originated in a man aged 25 to 45 in good health. The chain couples TRBV5-4 to TRBJ2-3, with the identity of the D gene unclear. The CDR3 reads as follows: CASSLDSLTQYF. The DNA sequence follows: TGTGCCAGCAGCTTGGACTCCTTAACGCAGTATTTT.